A single sample gave rise to the 18 T cell receptor beta chains below, sequenced in a study of blood T cells in healthy people across ages. Primed by a sample-barcoded 5' primer and a J-beta primer mix, a second PCR proceeded for about 6 to 12 cycles. Via MiXCR, TCRdb re-called the 5' RACE reads, giving one row per CDR3 protein. The sample has about 1,800,000 distinct CDR3 sequences, 28% seen once. Material: blood. Receptor source: a woman aged 25 to 39 in good health.

About this clonotype itself: A much larger clonotype is one base distant, so this may be a read error. The chain joins TRBV12-3 or TRBV12-4 to TRBJ2-1; 7 bases agree with TRBD1. The CDR3 extends over 13 amino acids. V lost 5 bases and J lost 12; bases outside the gene matches: 10. Written as DNA, the CDR3 is TGTGCCAGCAGTACATTACAGGGGTATGCGCAGTTCTTC. It encodes CASSTLQGYAQFF.

The chain links TRBV11-2 to TRBJ1-1; 7 nucleotides line up with TRBD1. Germline loops: CDR1 SGHAT, CDR2 FQNNGV. The CDR3 loop spans 14 amino acids. With V trimmed by 5 bases and J by 5 bases, 8 bases remained unmatched. CDR3: CASSARGARTEAFF. CDR3 nucleotide sequence: TGTGCCAGCAGCGCCAGGGGGGCGCGGACTGAAGCTTTCTTT.

This clonotype was picked up many times. The CDR3 region is CASSFQGGNQPQHF. The CDR3 DNA follows: TGTGCCAGCAGTTTCCAGGGTGGCAATCAGCCCCAGCATTTT. The chain carries TRBV12-3 or TRBV12-4 and TRBJ1-5, with D tentatively TRBD1 (5 bases). The germline V and J ends were trimmed by 3 bases and 2 bases, with 8 bases remaining between them. The CDR3 has 14 residues.

This chain joins TRBV10-1 and TRBJ2-3, with TRBD2 matching 7 bases. The CDR3 is made up of 17 amino acids. Germline CDR1 is WNHNN and CDR2 is SYGVQD (reference sequence). Unmatched junction bases numbered 16, after V lost 8 bases and J lost 2 bases. CDR3 protein: CASSRGQRGPYTDTQYF. CDR3 sequence (DNA): TGCGCCAGCTCCCGGGGCCAGCGGGGACCGTACACAGATACGCAGTATTTT.

This clonotype showed up many times. The V call is TRBV7-2, the J call TRBJ2-7; no clear D. Trimming removed 5 bases at V and 2 bases at J, with 13 bases between. CDR1 and CDR2 (germline): SGHTA, FQGNSA. The CDR3 has 14 amino acids. The CDR3, as DNA: TGTGCCAGCAGCCTTAGGACGGAGACCTACGAGCAGTACTTC. Protein product: CASSLRTETYEQYF.

The V gene is TRBV7-2, the J gene TRBJ2-1; 8 bases are a match to TRBD1. The CDR3 consists of 12 residues. Germline-derived CDR1 and CDR2 are SGHTA and FQGNSA. The V and J ends lost 8 bases and 15 bases, in that order; junction bases with no gene match: 12. The CDR3 protein is CASGISGGFLFF. In DNA form, the CDR3 reads TGTGCCAGCGGAATTTCAGGGGGCTTCCTGTTCTTC.

The gene calls are TRBV7-9 and TRBJ1-2, with D perhaps TRBD1 (6 bases). This CDR3 contains 13 residues. Trimming removed 3 bases at V and 4 bases at J, with 9 bases between. The germline V gene encodes CDR1 SEHNR and CDR2 FQNEAQ (reference sequence). CDR3 protein: CASSFRTVYGYTF. The CDR3 coding sequence is TGTGCCAGCAGCTTCAGGACAGTCTATGGCTACACCTTC.

This clonotype was seen at least ten times. This chain connects TRBV5-5 to TRBJ1-5; unclear D gene. This CDR3 has 14 residues. V lost 3 bases and J lost 0, with 7 bases in between. CDR1 is SGHKS and CDR2 is YYEKEE in the germline V gene (reference sequence). CDR3 loop: CASSSAGSNQPQHF. The CDR3 nucleotides are TGTGCCAGCAGCTCCGCAGGTAGCAATCAGCCCCAGCATTTT.

The CDR3 loop is CASGLGQDTEAFF. The CDR3 coding sequence is TGTGCTAGTGGTCTGGGACAGGACACTGAAGCTTTCTTT. This chain links TRBV12-5 with TRBJ1-1; TRBD1 matches at 8 bases. Trimming at V came to 5 bases and at J to 3 bases, leaving 2 bases not matched to a gene. Germline values: CDR1 LGHNT, CDR2 FRNRAP. The length of the CDR3 is 13 residues.

This clonotype was picked up a small number of times. The chain combines TRBV9 with TRBJ1-2; 8 bases are shared with TRBD1. V shed 4 bases and J 3 bases; nucleotides not matched to a gene: 5. CDR3 length: 14 amino acids. Germline loops: CDR1 SGDLS, CDR2 YYNGEE. The CDR3 here is CASSKQGGDYGYTF. The CDR3 DNA reads TGTGCCAGCAGCAAACAGGGGGGAGACTATGGCTACACCTTC.

This clonotype was observed a few times. The chain couples TRBV5-1 to TRBJ2-1, with D perhaps matching TRBD1 (6 bases). V was cut by 4 bases and J by 9 bases, with 14 bases left in between. The CDR3 runs 13 residues. Germline V gene lookup returns CDR1 SGHRS and CDR2 YFSETQ. The CDR3 spells CASSMTGPGEQFF. CDR3 in DNA: TGCGCCAGCAGCATGACAGGACCCGGTGAGCAGTTCTTC. Combining the CDR3 with reference TRBV5-1 and TRBJ2-1 gives the whole variable domain KAGVTQTPRYLIKTRGQQVTLSCSPISGHRSVSWYQQTPGQGLQFLFEYFSETQRNKGNFPGRFSGRQFSNSRSEMNVSTLELGDSALYLCASSMTGPGEQFFGPGTRLTVL.

This clonotype occurred a few times. The CDR3 nucleotides are TGCAGTGCTAGCGGTTCGACGCTCAATGAGCAGTTCTTC. Translation: CSASGSTLNEQFF. The V gene is TRBV20-1, the J gene TRBJ2-1; no clear D. Trimming took 3 bases from V and 6 from J, leaving 12 bases between them. The CDR3 totals 13 residues. Germline CDR1 is DFQATT and CDR2 is SNEGSKA (reference sequence).

This clonotype has only a few counts. The chain has TRBV27 and TRBJ2-6; no definite D call. V lost 1 base and J lost 0, with 16 bases in between. CDR1 is MNHEY and CDR2 is SMNVEV in the germline V gene (reference sequence). The CDR3 consists of 19 residues. The CDR3 region is CASSLFPAWAVSGANVLTF. The CDR3 DNA sequence: TGTGCCAGCAGTTTATTCCCCGCATGGGCGGTCTCTGGGGCCAACGTCCTGACTTTC.

The CDR3 DNA follows: TGCGCCAGCAGCTTGGGGGGACTAGCGCCAGATACGCAGTATTTT. Translating gives CASSLGGLAPDTQYF. The gene calls are TRBV5-1 and TRBJ2-3; 10 positions match TRBD2. The CDR3 contains 15 residues. Germline CDR1 and CDR2: SGHRS and YFSETQ. V shed 0 bases and J 4 bases; nucleotides not matched to a gene: 2.

This clonotype has ten or more counts. V is TRBV29-1 and J is TRBJ2-5; D not resolved. Germline assignment: CDR1 SQVTM and CDR2 ANQGSEA. The V gene lost 4 bases and the J gene lost 0 bases, with 12 bases spanning the gap. The length of the CDR3 is 14 residues. The CDR3 here is CSVGSLQDQETQYF. DNA of the CDR3: TGCAGCGTTGGATCTTTGCAGGACCAAGAGACCCAGTACTTC.

J is TRBJ1-1 and V is TRBV5-1; D might be TRBD1 (6 bases). V lost 4 bases and J 1 base, leaving 14 bases between the germline ends. Per germline, CDR1 SGHRS and CDR2 YFSETQ. CDR3 length equals 15 residues. The CDR3: CASSPRQVENTEAFF. The CDR3 DNA sequence: TGCGCCAGCAGCCCTCGACAGGTCGAGAACACTGAAGCTTTCTTT.

The chain carries TRBV5-1 and TRBJ2-3; tentatively, D is TRBD1 (6 bases). CDR1 SGHRS and CDR2 YFSETQ come from the germline V gene. The CDR3 consists of 17 residues. V was clipped by 4 bases and J by 5 bases, with 23 bases between them. The CDR3 bases are TGCGCCAGCAGCCTAAGTCGGTTGGGGGCCGGTCTAGATACGCAGTATTTT. As protein: CASSLSRLGAGLDTQYF.

This clonotype appeared many times. The J gene is TRBJ2-7, the V gene TRBV28; 14 bases fit TRBD2. The junction had 6 bases not matched to a gene; V was cut back by 4 bases and J by 4 bases. The CDR3 has 16 amino acids. Germline CDR1 is MDHEN and CDR2 is SYDVKM. CDR3 sequence (DNA): TGTGCCAGCAGTTCCGGACTAGCGGGAGGTTGGTACGAGCAGTACTTC. It yields the protein CASSSGLAGGWYEQYF.